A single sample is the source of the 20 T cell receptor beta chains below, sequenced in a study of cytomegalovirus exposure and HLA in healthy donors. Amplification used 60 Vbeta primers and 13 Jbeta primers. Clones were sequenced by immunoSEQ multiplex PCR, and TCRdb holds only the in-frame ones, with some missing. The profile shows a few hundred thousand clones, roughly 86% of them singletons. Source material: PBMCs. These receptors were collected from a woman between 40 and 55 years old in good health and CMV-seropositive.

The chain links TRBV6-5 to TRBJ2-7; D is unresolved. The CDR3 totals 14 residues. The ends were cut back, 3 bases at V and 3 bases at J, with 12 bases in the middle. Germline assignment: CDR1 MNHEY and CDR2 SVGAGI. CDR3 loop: CASSYFPQDYEQYF. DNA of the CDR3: TGTGCCAGCAGTTATTTCCCCCAGGACTACGAGCAGTACTTC.

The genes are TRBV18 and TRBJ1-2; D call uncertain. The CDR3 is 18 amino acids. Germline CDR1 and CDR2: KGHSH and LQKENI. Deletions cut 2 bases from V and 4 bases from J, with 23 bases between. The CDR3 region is CASSPSSVAGVGGYGYTF. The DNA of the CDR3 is TGTGCCAGCTCACCAAGTTCGGTGGCCGGGGTTGGTGGCTATGGCTACACCTTC.

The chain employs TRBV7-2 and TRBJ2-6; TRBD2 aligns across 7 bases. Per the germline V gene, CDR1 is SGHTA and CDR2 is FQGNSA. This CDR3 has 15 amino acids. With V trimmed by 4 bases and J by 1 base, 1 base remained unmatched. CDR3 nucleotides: TGTGCCAGCAGCTCGGGGGGTTCTGGGGCCAACGTCCTGACTTTC. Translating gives CASSSGGSGANVLTF.

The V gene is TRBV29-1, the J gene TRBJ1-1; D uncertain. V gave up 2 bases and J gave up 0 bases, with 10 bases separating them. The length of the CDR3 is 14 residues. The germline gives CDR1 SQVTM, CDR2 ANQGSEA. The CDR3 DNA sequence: TGCAGCGTTGAACCCGGACTGCTGAACACTGAAGCTTTCTTT. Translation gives CSVEPGLLNTEAFF.

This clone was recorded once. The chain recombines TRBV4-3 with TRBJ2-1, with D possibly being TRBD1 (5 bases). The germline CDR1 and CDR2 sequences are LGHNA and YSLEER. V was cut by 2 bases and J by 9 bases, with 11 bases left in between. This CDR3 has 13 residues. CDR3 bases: TGCGCCAGCAGCCAACCAGGGATTCCTGAGCAGTTCTTC. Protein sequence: CASSQPGIPEQFF.

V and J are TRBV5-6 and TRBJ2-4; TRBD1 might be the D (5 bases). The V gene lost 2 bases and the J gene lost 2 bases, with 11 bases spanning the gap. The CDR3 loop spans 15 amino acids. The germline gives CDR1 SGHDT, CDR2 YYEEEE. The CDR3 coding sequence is TGTGCCAGCAGCTTCTTGGGGCTTTCCAAAAACATTCAGTACTTC. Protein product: CASSFLGLSKNIQYF.

The CDR3 DNA is TGTGCCAGCAGCACACGCGAACAGGGACCCCAAGAGACCCAGTACTTC. Protein: CASSTREQGPQETQYF. The chain uses TRBV9 and TRBJ2-5, with D perhaps TRBD1 (6 bases). V dropped 4 bases and J dropped 1 base, with 17 bases sitting between them. The CDR3 runs 16 residues. Germline CDR1 and CDR2: SGDLS and YYNGEE.

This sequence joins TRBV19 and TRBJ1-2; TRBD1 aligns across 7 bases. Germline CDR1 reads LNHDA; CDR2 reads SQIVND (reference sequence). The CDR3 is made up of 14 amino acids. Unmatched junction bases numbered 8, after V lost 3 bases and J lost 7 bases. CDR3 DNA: TGTGCCAGTAGTATCGCCAGGGGGAGTGGTGGCTACACCTTC. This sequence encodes CASSIARGSGGYTF.

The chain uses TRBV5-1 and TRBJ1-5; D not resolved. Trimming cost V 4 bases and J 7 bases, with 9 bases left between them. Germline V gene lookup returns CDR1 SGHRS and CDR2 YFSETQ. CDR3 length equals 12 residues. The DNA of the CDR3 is TGCGCCAGCAGCCCGACGGGGCAGCCCCAGCATTTT. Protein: CASSPTGQPQHF.

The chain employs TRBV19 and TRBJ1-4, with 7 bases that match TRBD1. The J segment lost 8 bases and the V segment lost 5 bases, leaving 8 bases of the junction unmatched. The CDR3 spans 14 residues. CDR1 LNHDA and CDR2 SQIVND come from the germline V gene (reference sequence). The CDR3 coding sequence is TGTGCCAGTAGTGCCCGACAGGGTTGGGAAAAACTGTTTTTT. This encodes CASSARQGWEKLFF.

CDR3 residues: CAWRPLSPYNEQFF. Here the CDR3 DNA reads TGTGCCTGGAGACCCCTAAGCCCTTACAATGAGCAGTTCTTC. V usage is TRBV30 and J usage is TRBJ2-1; D ambiguous. The V end lost 3 bases, the J end lost 4 bases, and 13 bases lay between the germline ends. The CDR3 covers 14 residues. Germline CDR1 GTSNPN, CDR2 SVGIG (reference sequence). The variable domain in full, completed from reference TRBV30 and TRBJ2-1, reads SQTIHQWPATLVQPVGSPLSLECTVEGTSNPNLYWYRQAAGRGLQLLFYSVGIGQISSEVPQNLSASRPQDRQFILSSKKLLLSDSGFYLCAWRPLSPYNEQFFGPGTRLTVL.

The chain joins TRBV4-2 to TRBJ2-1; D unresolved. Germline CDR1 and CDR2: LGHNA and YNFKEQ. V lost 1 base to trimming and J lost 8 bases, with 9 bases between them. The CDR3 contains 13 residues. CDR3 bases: TGTGCCAGCAGCCAAGTCCTGGGCTATGAGCAGTTCTTC. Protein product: CASSQVLGYEQFF.

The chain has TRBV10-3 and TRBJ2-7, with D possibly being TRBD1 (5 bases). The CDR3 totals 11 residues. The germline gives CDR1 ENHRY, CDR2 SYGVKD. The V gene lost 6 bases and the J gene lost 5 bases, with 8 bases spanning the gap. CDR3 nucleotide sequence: TGTGCCATCAGCGGACACGACGAGCAGTACTTC. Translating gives CAISGHDEQYF.

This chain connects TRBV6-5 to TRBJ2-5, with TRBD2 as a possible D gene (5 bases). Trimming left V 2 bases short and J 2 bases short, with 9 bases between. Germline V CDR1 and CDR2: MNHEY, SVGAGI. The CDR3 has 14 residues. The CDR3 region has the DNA TGTGCCAGCAGTTACGCCACGGGGCAAGAGACCCAGTACTTC. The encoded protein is CASSYATGQETQYF.

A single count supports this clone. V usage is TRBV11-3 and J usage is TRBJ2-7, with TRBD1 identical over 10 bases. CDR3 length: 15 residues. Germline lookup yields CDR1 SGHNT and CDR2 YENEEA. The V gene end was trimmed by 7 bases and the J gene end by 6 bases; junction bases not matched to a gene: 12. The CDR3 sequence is CASTPGGQGTAEQYF. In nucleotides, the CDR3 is TGTGCCAGCACCCCAGGGGGACAGGGGACCGCCGAGCAGTACTTC.

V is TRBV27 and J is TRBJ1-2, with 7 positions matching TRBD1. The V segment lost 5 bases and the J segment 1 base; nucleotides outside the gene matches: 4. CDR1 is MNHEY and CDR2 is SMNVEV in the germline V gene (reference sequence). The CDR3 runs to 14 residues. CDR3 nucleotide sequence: TGTGCCAGCAGTCCTCAGGGGGATAACTATGGCTACACCTTC. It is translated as CASSPQGDNYGYTF.

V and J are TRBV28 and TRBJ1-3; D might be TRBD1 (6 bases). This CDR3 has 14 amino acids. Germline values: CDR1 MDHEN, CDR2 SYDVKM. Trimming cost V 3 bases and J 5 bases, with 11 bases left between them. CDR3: CASSFSGARNTIYF. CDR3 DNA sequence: TGTGCCAGCAGTTTTTCAGGGGCCAGAAACACCATATATTTT.

CDR3 nucleotide sequence: TGTGCCAGCAGCCGCCTCGGCACTACCTATAATTCACCCCTCCACTTT. Residues: CASSRLGTTYNSPLHF. This chain joins TRBV14 and TRBJ1-6; D is unclear. Germline lookup yields CDR1 SGHDN and CDR2 FVKESK. Trimming cost V 4 bases and J 2 bases, with 12 bases left between them. The CDR3 loop spans 16 amino acids.

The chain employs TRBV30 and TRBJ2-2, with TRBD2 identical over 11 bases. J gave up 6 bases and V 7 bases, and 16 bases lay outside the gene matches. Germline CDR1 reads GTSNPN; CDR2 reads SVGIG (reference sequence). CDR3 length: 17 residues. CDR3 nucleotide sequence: TGTGCCTTCTATCAGGGGCTAGCGGGAGGTAGCGCCGGGGAGCTGTTTTTT. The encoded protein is CAFYQGLAGGSAGELFF.

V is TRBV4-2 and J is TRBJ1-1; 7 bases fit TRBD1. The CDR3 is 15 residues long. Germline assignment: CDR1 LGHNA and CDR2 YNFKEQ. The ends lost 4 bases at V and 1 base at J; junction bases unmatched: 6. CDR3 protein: CASSRDRDRNTEAFF. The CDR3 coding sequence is TGTGCCAGCAGCCGGGACCGGGACAGGAACACTGAAGCTTTCTTT.